The present T cell receptor (beta chain) was sequenced within a study of cytomegalovirus exposure and HLA in healthy donors. About this clone itself: No antigen is known for it.

Findings and caveats of the study: An analysis that was carried out later associated 16,000 or so TCR beta sequences with HLA alleles at 0.05 false discovery rate. TCR beta V segments were, for the most part, productive about 87% or about 30% of the time in an earlier analysis.

V lost 2 bases and J 1 base, leaving 3 bases between the germline ends. The CDR3 loop spans 13 amino acids. Germline CDR1 reads MNHEY; CDR2 reads SVGAGI. PCR employed 60 Vbeta and 13 Jbeta primers. TCRdb keeps only in-frame clones here, not all; method: immunoSEQ multiplex PCR. The data contain nearly 110,000 clones, around 67% of them singletons. The TCR was taken from a woman aged 40-49 years in good health and CMV-seropositive. Sequenced material: PBMCs. The chain joins TRBV6-5 to TRBJ1-5; D gene uncertain. In DNA, the CDR3 is TGTGCCAGCAGTTACCAGAGCAATCAGCCCCAGCATTTT. Translating gives CASSYQSNQPQHF.